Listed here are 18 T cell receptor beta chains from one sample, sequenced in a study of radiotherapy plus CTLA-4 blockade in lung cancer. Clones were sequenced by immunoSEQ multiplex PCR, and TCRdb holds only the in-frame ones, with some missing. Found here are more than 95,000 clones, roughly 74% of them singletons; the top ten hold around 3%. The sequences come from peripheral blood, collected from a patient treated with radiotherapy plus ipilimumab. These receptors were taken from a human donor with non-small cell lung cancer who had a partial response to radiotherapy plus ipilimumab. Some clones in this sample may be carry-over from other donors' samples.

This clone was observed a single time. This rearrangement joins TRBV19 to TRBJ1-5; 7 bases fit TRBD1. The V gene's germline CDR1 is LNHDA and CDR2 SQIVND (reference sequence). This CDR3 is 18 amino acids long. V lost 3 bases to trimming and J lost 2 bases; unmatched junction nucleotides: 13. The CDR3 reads CASSILGQSLFGNQPQHF. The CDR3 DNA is TGTGCCAGTAGTATCCTGGGACAGTCTTTATTCGGCAATCAGCCCCAGCATTTT.

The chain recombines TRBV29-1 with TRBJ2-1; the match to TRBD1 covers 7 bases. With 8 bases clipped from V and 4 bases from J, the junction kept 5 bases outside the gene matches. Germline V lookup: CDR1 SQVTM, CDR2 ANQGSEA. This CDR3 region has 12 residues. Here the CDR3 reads CSILQGYNEQFF. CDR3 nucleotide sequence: TGCAGCATTCTACAGGGGTACAATGAGCAGTTCTTC.

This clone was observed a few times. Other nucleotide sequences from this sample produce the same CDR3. CDR3 DNA sequence: TGTGCCAGCAGTTTACAACAGAGTCGAGGCTACACCTTC. Translating gives CASSLQQSRGYTF. The chain joins TRBV28 to TRBJ1-2; D call uncertain. The length of the CDR3 is 13 residues. The ends were cut back, 2 bases at V and 8 bases at J, with 12 bases in the middle. In germline, CDR1 is MDHEN, CDR2 SYDVKM.

CDR3 sequence (DNA): TGTGCCAGCAGCTTAGGGGCGGGCACTGAAGCTTTCTTT. Protein product: CASSLGAGTEAFF. The rearrangement uses TRBV7-9 and TRBJ1-1, with no clear D. Germline V gives CDR1 SEHNR, CDR2 FQNEAQ (reference sequence). V lost 1 base, J lost 4 bases, and 7 bases lay in between. The CDR3 sequence is 13 residues long.

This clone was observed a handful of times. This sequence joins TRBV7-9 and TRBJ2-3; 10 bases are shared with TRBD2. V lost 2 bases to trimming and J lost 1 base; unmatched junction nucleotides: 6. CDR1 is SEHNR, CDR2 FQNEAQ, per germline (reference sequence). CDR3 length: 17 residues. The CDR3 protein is CASSLSPGLAGTDTQYF. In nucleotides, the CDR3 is TGTGCCAGCAGCTTAAGTCCAGGACTAGCGGGCACAGATACGCAGTATTTT. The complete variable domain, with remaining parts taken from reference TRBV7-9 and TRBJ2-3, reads DTGVSQNPRHKITKRGQNVTFRCDPISEHNRLYWYRQTLGQGPEFLTYFQNEAQLEKSRLLSDRFSAERPKGSFSTLEIQRTEQGDSAMYLCASSLSPGLAGTDTQYFGPGTRLTVL.

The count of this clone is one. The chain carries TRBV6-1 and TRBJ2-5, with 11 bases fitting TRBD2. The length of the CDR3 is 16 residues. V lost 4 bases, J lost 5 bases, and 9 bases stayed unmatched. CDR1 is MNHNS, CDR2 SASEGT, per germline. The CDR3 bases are TGTGCCAGCAGTGGGAAGGGACTAGCGGCGGGGGAGACCCAGTACTTC. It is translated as CASSGKGLAAGETQYF.

The CDR3 region has the DNA TGTGCCAGCAGCTTGCGGGGGAACACAGATACGCAGTATTTT. Protein: CASSLRGNTDTQYF. This sequence joins TRBV5-8 and TRBJ2-3; possible D gene TRBD2, 6 bases. This CDR3 contains 14 residues. Germline V lookup: CDR1 SGHTS, CDR2 YDEGEE. The V end was cut by 1 base, the J end by 2 bases, with 8 bases between.

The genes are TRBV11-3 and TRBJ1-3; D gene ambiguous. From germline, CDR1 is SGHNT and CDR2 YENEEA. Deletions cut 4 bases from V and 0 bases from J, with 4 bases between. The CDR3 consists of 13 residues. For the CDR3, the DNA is TGTGCCAGCAGCTCCTACTCTGGAAACACCATATATTTT. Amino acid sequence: CASSSYSGNTIYF.

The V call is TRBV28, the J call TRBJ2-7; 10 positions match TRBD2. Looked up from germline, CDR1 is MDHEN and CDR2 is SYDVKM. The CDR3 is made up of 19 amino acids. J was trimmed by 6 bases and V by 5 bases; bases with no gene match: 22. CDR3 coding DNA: TGTGCCAGCAGTCGGGGGAGAACTAGCGGGACTCCAATAGGTAGCGAGCAGTACTTC. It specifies CASSRGRTSGTPIGSEQYF.

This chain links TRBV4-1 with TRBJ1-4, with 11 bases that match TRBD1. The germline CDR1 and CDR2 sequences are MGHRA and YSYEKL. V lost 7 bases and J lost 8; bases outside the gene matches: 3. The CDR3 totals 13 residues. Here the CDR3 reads CASKWTGGEKLFF. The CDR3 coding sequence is TGCGCCAGCAAGTGGACAGGGGGCGAAAAACTGTTTTTT.

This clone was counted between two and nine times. This CDR3 is CASSPSSGVLGYTF. In nucleotides, the CDR3 is TGTGCCAGCAGTCCAAGTTCCGGGGTTTTAGGCTACACCTTC. V usage is TRBV6-4 and J usage is TRBJ1-2, with D unresolved. The CDR3 is 14 amino acids. Germline V gives CDR1 MRHNA, CDR2 SNTAGT. V lost 5 bases to trimming and J lost 8 bases, with 18 bases between them.

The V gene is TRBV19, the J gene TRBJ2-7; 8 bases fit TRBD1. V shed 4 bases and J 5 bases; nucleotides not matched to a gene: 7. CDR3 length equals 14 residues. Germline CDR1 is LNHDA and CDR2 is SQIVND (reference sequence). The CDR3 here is CASSTQGTGNEQYF. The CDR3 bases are TGTGCCAGTAGTACCCAAGGGACAGGTAACGAGCAGTACTTC.

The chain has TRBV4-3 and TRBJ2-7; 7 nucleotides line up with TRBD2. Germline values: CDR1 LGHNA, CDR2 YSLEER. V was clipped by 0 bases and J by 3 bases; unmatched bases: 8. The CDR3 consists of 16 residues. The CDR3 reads CASSQDRSGANYEQYF. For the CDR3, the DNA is TGCGCCAGCAGCCAAGACCGGAGCGGGGCAAACTACGAGCAGTACTTC.

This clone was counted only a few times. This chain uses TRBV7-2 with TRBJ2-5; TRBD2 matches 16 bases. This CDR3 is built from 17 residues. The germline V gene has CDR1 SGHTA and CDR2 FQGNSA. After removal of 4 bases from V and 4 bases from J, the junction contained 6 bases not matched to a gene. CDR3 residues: CASSSGLAGGLGETQYF. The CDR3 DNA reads TGTGCCAGCAGCTCGGGACTAGCGGGGGGGCTGGGAGAGACCCAGTACTTC.

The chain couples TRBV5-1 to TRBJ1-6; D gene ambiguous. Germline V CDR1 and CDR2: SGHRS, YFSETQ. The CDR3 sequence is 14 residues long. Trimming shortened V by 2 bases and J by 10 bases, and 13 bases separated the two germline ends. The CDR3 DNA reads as TGCGCCAGCAGCTTTGACGGAGCAGAGTCACCCCTCCACTTT. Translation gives CASSFDGAESPLHF.

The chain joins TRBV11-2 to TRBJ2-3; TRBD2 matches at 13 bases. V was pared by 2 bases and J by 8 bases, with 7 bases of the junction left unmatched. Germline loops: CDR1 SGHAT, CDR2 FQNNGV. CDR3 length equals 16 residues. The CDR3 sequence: CASSLSTSGGAGTQYF. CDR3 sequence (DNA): TGTGCCAGCAGCTTAAGTACTAGCGGGGGGGCGGGTACGCAGTATTTT. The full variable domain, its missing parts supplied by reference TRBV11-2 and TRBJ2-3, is EAGVAQSPRYKIIEKRQSVAFWCNPISGHATLYWYQQILGQGPKLLIQFQNNGVVDDSQLPKDRFSAERLKGVDSTLKIQPAKLEDSAVYLCASSLSTSGGAGTQYFGPGTRLTVL.

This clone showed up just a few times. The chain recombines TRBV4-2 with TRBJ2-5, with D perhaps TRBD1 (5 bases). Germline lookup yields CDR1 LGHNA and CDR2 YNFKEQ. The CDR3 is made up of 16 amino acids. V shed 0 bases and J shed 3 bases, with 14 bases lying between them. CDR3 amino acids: CASSQDFMQGEETQYF. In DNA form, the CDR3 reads TGTGCCAGCAGCCAAGATTTTATGCAGGGTGAAGAGACCCAGTACTTC.

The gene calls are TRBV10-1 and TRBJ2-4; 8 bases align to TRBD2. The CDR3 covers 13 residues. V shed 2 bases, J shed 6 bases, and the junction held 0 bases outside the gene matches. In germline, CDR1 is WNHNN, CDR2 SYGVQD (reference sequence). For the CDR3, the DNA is TGCGCCAGCAGTGAGGCGGGAGGAAACATTCAGTACTTC. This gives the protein CASSEAGGNIQYF.